This entry is about one T cell receptor (beta chain). The antigen is unknown. This sample is part of a study of T-cell reconstitution after alpha-beta-depleted transplantation in children. Study-level findings and limits: Among T cells one year after transplant, newly produced cells accounted for most counts and diversity. Where some patients showed high TCRbeta diversity at day 60, it came from recipient T cells and thymic progenitors that had survived.

Construction of the TCRbeta library involved unique molecular identifiers. MiXCR, run by TCRdb on the PCR reads, gives a single entry per CDR3 protein. Counted here are about a million distinct CDR3 sequences, about 29% occurring once; the ten biggest clones make up under 30%. The germline CDR1 and CDR2 sequences are MNHEY and SMNVEV (reference sequence). The CDR3 is 14 residues long. The J segment lost 9 bases and the V segment lost 3 bases, leaving 6 bases of the junction unmatched. The rearrangement uses TRBV27 and TRBJ2-1, with 9 bases aligning to TRBD1. The source is a boy in the first two years of life who had a stem cell transplant for SCID, so the T cells may come from the graft donor. The starting material was PBMCs, mostly from graft donor cells, obtained 360 days after TCRalphabeta/CD19-depleted stem cell transplant. CDR3 sequence (DNA): TGTGCCAGCAGTTTCCAAACAGGGGGCGTTGAGCAGTTCTTC. Translated: CASSFQTGGVEQFF.